These 21 T cell receptor beta chains came from one sample sequenced in a study of T cell repertoires in cytomegalovirus infection. These TCRs are of unknown antigen specificity. From the reads, TCRdb called clonotypes with MiXCR, one entry per CDR3 protein. The profile covers about 7,500 distinct CDR3 sequences, with around 59% appearing a single time and 70% to 75% taken by the ten largest. Input material: PBMCs, sequenced either directly or after in vitro stimulation (not recorded which). The receptors were sampled from a human donor in good health (CMV status not recorded). Some clones in this sample may be carry-over from other donors' samples.

The rearrangement uses TRBV25-1 and TRBJ2-2; D possibly corresponds to TRBD1 (6 bases). The CDR3 contains 14 residues. V lost 1 base, J lost 3 bases, and 6 bases lay in between. In germline, CDR1 is MGHDK, CDR2 SYGVNS. CDR3 loop: CASSEWGHTGELFF. The CDR3, as DNA: TGTGCCAGCAGTGAATGGGGGCACACCGGGGAGCTGTTTTTT.

This clonotype appeared once. The chain is built from TRBV28 and TRBJ1-1; weak D call: TRBD1 (6 bases). This CDR3 contains 13 residues. Germline CDR1 reads MDHEN; CDR2 reads SYDVKM. Trimming cost V 11 bases and J 0 bases, with 13 bases left between them. The CDR3 DNA follows: TGTGCCTGTGCGGACAGTCTGAACACTGAAGCTTTCTTT. This sequence encodes CACADSLNTEAFF.

As concerns this clonotype: A much more abundant neighbour one base away suggests this may be a read error. As the CDR3 is not closed by the conserved phenylalanine or tryptophan, this likely results from a read error. This sequence joins TRBV19 and TRBJ1-5; D perhaps matches TRBD1 (6 bases). V was cut by 6 bases and J by 0 bases, with 24 bases left in between. The CDR3 consists of 19 residues. Germline loops: CDR1 LNHDA, CDR2 SQIVND (reference sequence). CDR3: CASRARGQATIYSNQPQHL. In DNA, the CDR3 is TGTGCCAGTAGGGCCCGGGGACAAGCGACGATCTATAGCAATCAGCCCCAGCATTTG.

With regard to this clonotype: Since no conserved phenylalanine or tryptophan closes the CDR3, a read error is the likely cause. Written as DNA, the CDR3 is TGTGCCAGCAGTTCTAATCAGGAGCATCACGATGGCTACACCTGC. Its protein product is CASSSNQEHHDGYTC. This chain links TRBV27 with TRBJ1-2; the D is unclear. The CDR3 consists of 15 residues. Germline V gene sequence: CDR1 MNHEY, CDR2 SMNVEV (reference sequence). V was pared by 4 bases and J by 6 bases, with 18 bases between.

This clonotype was observed once. A single base separates this from a much larger clone, so it may be a read error. The chain is built from TRBV4-1 and TRBJ1-5; TRBD1 matches 9 bases. Germline CDR1 is MGHRA and CDR2 is YSYEKL. The CDR3 has 14 amino acids. The CDR3 loop is CASSLGTGNQTQHF. CDR3 DNA: TGCGCCAGCAGCCTTGGGACAGGGAATCAGACCCAGCATTTT.

Regarding this clonotype: Relative to the germline gene, one junction end is altered; a read error may explain this. The chain couples TRBV2 to TRBJ1-2; a possible D gene is TRBD1 (6 bases). Germline CDR1 SNHLY, CDR2 FYNNEI. The CDR3 is 15 residues long. The CDR3 bases are TGTGCCAGCACGGACAGCCTCTCCCCCTGGGGCGGCTCCACCTTC. Translating gives CASTDSLSPWGGSTF. The whole variable domain, filled in from reference TRBV2 and TRBJ1-2, reads EPEVTQTPSHQVTQMGQEVILRCVPISNHLYFYWYRQILGQKVEFLVSFYNNEISEKSEIFDDQFSVERPDGSNFTLKIRSTKLEDSAMYFCASTDSLSPWGGSTFGSGTRLTVV.

This clonotype was seen a few times. V and J are TRBV20-1 and TRBJ1-1; D is uncertain. Germline V lookup: CDR1 DFQATT, CDR2 SNEGSKA (reference sequence). V lost 2 bases and J lost 2, with 12 bases in between. The CDR3 is made up of 14 amino acids. CDR3 sequence reads: CSARSGSTNTEAFF. As DNA, the CDR3 is TGCAGTGCTAGATCCGGATCGACTAACACTGAAGCTTTCTTT.

A note on this clonotype: A much larger clone lies a single base off, so this may be a read error. The chain uses TRBV27 and TRBJ1-1, with a tentative D call TRBD1 (5 bases). This CDR3 has 18 amino acids. Germline values: CDR1 MNHEY, CDR2 SMNVEV (reference sequence). The chain's CDR3 is CASSISLSQPGTNTEAFF. CDR3 nucleotide sequence: TGTGCCAGCAGTATATCGTTGAGCCAGCCCGGGACGAACACTGAAGCTTTCTTT.

V and J are TRBV7-9 and TRBJ2-1; 10 bases agree with TRBD2. J lost 9 bases, V lost 3 bases, and 8 bases had no gene match. Germline V lookup: CDR1 SEHNR, CDR2 FQNEAQ (reference sequence). The CDR3 runs to 15 residues. CDR3 sequence reads: CASSFLAGVRGEQFF. CDR3 coding DNA: TGTGCCAGCAGCTTCCTAGCGGGAGTGAGGGGTGAGCAGTTCTTC.

The chain employs TRBV12-3 or TRBV12-4 and TRBJ2-1; D is unresolved. The ends were cut back, 6 bases at V and 1 base at J, with 28 bases in the middle. This CDR3 spans 20 amino acids. CDR3 nucleotide sequence: TGTGCCAGCAGCTCCCTAAGCCTCCTGGTTGGAGAAAGGTCCTACAATGAGCAGTTCTTC. This sequence encodes CASSSLSLLVGERSYNEQFF.

As concerns this clonotype: Its ends do not fully match the called genes, so a read error is possible. The rearrangement uses TRBV6-5 and TRBJ1-5, with TRBD1 matching 7 bases. CDR3 size: 15 residues. CDR1 and CDR2 from the germline V gene are MNHEY and SVGAGI. The CDR3 spells CATGLRQGTTQPQPF. CDR3 nucleotides: TGTGCCACAGGACTACGACAGGGTACCACTCAGCCCCAGCCTTTT.

This chain links TRBV6-2 or TRBV6-3 with TRBJ1-1; D not certain. Germline V gene sequence: CDR1 MNHEY, CDR2 SVGEGT. The CDR3 consists of 14 residues. Trimming pared 2 bases from V and 0 bases from J, leaving 7 bases between. The CDR3 DNA is TGTGCCAGCAGTTACACAAGACTGAACACTGAAGCTTTCTTT. Amino acid sequence: CASSYTRLNTEAFF.

On this clonotype itself: A junction boundary mismatches the germline segment, possibly from a read error. CDR3 coding DNA: TGTGCCAGCAGCTTAAGCAGGGTCAGCTCCTACAATGAGCAGTGCTTC. This gives the protein CASSLSRVSSYNEQCF. This chain links TRBV7-9 with TRBJ2-1; D may be TRBD1 (5 bases). The length of the CDR3 is 16 residues. Germline CDR1 reads SEHNR; CDR2 reads FQNEAQ (reference sequence).

This chain connects TRBV6-1 to TRBJ1-1; D gene unclear. V dropped 8 bases and J dropped 12 bases, with 19 bases sitting between them. CDR1 and CDR2 (germline): MNHNS, SASEGT. The CDR3 spans 12 residues. CDR3 sequence reads: CASGTELGNTFF. CDR3 in DNA: TGTGCCAGCGGTACAGAACTTGGAAACACTTTCTTT.

Comments on this clonotype: At one end the junction does not follow the germline gene, possibly because of a read error. The V gene is TRBV12-3 or TRBV12-4, the J gene TRBJ2-1, with a possible D match to TRBD2 (6 bases). The CDR3 runs 20 residues. CDR3 sequence: CARSSLSLLGGERSSNEQLF. The DNA of the CDR3 is TGTGCCCGCAGCTCCCTAAGCCTCCTGGGGGGAGAAAGGTCCTCCAATGAGCAGTTATTC.

This sequence joins TRBV7-2 and TRBJ1-6; the D is unclear. In germline, CDR1 is SGHTA, CDR2 FQGNSA. The germline V and J ends were trimmed by 0 bases and 7 bases, with 7 bases remaining between them. This CDR3 region has 14 residues. CDR3 amino acids: CASSLAGRNSPLHF. The CDR3 coding sequence is TGTGCCAGCAGCTTAGCAGGGCGCAATTCACCCCTCCACTTT.

A few counts support this clonotype. V is TRBV28 and J is TRBJ2-7; D not resolved. With 6 bases removed from V and 0 bases from J, the gap between germline ends came to 6 bases. Germline V CDR1 and CDR2: MDHEN, SYDVKM. The CDR3 is 12 residues long. DNA for the CDR3: TGTGCCAGCAGCGAGAACTCCTACGAGCAGTACTTC. It encodes CASSENSYEQYF. The full variable domain, rest sourced from reference TRBV28 and TRBJ2-7, is DVKVTQSSRYLVKRTGEKVFLECVQDMDHENMFWYRQDPGLGLRLIYFSYDVKMKEKGDIPEGYSVSREKKERFSLILESASTNQTSMYLCASSENSYEQYFGPGTRLTVT.

As regards this clonotype: Relative to the germline gene, one junction end is altered; a read error may explain this. The chain uses TRBV27 and TRBJ1-2, with a tentative D call TRBD1 (6 bases). Germline values: CDR1 MNHEY, CDR2 SMNVEV (reference sequence). The CDR3 is made up of 15 amino acids. CDR3 DNA sequence: TGTGCCAGTAGGTCTAATCAGGGGCATAACTATGTCTACACCTTC. It specifies CASRSNQGHNYVYTF.

This clonotype occurred once. The J gene is TRBJ1-1, the V gene TRBV6-5; D is ambiguous. The V end was cut by 0 bases, the J end by 3 bases, with 11 bases between. There are 15 residues in the CDR3. Germline assignment: CDR1 MNHEY and CDR2 SVGAGI. CDR3 region: CASSYSTGLDTEAFF. The CDR3 bases are TGTGCCAGCAGTTACTCGACGGGTTTGGACACTGAAGCTTTCTTT.

This clonotype was detected a few times. This chain links TRBV7-8 with TRBJ1-6; D is unresolved. The V end was cut by 8 bases, the J end by 0 bases, with 11 bases between. CDR3 length equals 15 residues. Per germline, CDR1 SGHVS and CDR2 FQNEAQ. The CDR3 DNA reads as TGTGCCAGCCGCCCGGGCCGCTCCTATAATTCACCCCTCCACTTT. As protein: CASRPGRSYNSPLHF.

The CDR3 bases are TGTGCCAGCAGCTTAATAGGGGTCAGCGCCTACAAGGAGAAGTTCTTC. It codes for CASSLIGVSAYKEKFF. The V gene is TRBV7-9, the J gene TRBJ2-1; D may be TRBD1 (5 bases). This CDR3 comprises 16 residues. Between the trimmed V and J ends, which lost 2 bases and 14 bases, there was a span of 25 bases. Germline CDR1 SEHNR, CDR2 FQNEAQ (reference sequence).